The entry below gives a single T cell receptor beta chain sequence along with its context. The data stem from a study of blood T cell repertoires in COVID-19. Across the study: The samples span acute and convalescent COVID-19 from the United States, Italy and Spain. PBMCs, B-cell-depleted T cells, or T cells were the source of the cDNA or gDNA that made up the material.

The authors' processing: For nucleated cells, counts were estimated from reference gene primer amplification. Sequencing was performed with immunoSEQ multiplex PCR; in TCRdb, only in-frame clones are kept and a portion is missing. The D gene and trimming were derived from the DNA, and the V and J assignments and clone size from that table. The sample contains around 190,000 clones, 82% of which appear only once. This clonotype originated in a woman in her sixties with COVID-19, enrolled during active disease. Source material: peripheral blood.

DNA of the CDR3: TGTGCCAGCAGTGAAACTAGGACTTTACGATCCTACGAGCAGTACTTC. Amino acid sequence: CASSETRTLRSYEQYF. V usage is TRBV2 and J usage is TRBJ2-7, with D possibly matching TRBD2 (5 bases). With 2 bases removed from V and 1 base from J, the gap between germline ends came to 15 bases. Looked up from germline, CDR1 is SNHLY and CDR2 is FYNNEI. The CDR3 is 16 amino acids.